These 9 T cell receptor beta chains were all obtained from the same sample, sequenced in a study of T cell responses to AZD1222 COVID-19 vaccine. The data were produced by immunoSEQ multiplex PCR, yet TCRdb's version contains in-frame clones alone and is incomplete. The data show under 30,000 clones, about nine tenths seen once. Specimen: peripheral blood, collected 28 days after the second AZD1222 dose. Receptors were obtained from an adult who received the AZD1222 COVID-19 vaccine.

The chain links TRBV5-1 to TRBJ1-3; no definite D call. The CDR3 has 14 amino acids. Between the trimmed V and J ends, which lost 3 bases and 2 bases, there was a span of 9 bases. Germline CDR1 SGHRS, CDR2 YFSETQ. The CDR3 protein is CASSSSWTGNTIYF. The CDR3 nucleotides are TGCGCCAGCAGCTCTTCTTGGACTGGAAACACCATATATTTT. Based on the CDR3 plus reference TRBV5-1 and TRBJ1-3, the full variable domain is KAGVTQTPRYLIKTRGQQVTLSCSPISGHRSVSWYQQTPGQGLQFLFEYFSETQRNKGNFPGRFSGRQFSNSRSEMNVSTLELGDSALYLCASSSSWTGNTIYFGEGSWLTVV.

The CDR3 DNA sequence: TGCGCCAGCAGTGAGTCGAGGGGCAGGACCCGCTCCTACAATGAGCAGTTCTTC. Its translation: CASSESRGRTRSYNEQFF. The rearrangement links TRBV10-1 to TRBJ2-1, with D perhaps being TRBD1 or TRBD2 (5 bases each). Germline lookup yields CDR1 WNHNN and CDR2 SYGVQD (reference sequence). There are 18 residues in the CDR3. V was clipped by 0 bases and J by 0 bases, with 15 bases between them.

As DNA, the CDR3 is TGTGCCAGCAGGGGGGACCTTGGCTACGAGCAGTACTTC. Residues: CASRGDLGYEQYF. The V gene is TRBV6-5, the J gene TRBJ2-7; D might be TRBD1 or TRBD2, each matching 5 bases. The ends were cut back, 6 bases at V and 3 bases at J, with 12 bases in the middle. The CDR3 spans 13 residues. Germline V lookup: CDR1 MNHEY, CDR2 SVGAGI.

The genes are TRBV28 and TRBJ2-3, with TRBD1 identical over 9 bases. Germline V gene lookup returns CDR1 MDHEN and CDR2 SYDVKM. Trimming took 5 bases from V and 6 from J; bases not matched to a gene: 6. The CDR3 sequence is 14 residues long. The CDR3: CASSRTGARDTQYF. The CDR3 DNA reads as TGTGCCAGCAGTCGGACAGGGGCTCGGGATACGCAGTATTTT.

The chain has TRBV6-2 or TRBV6-3 and TRBJ2-3, with 8 bases fitting TRBD2. Germline V CDR1 and CDR2: MNHEY, SVGEGT. After removal of 2 bases from V and 0 bases from J, the junction contained 10 bases not matched to a gene. The CDR3 has 18 amino acids. CDR3 nucleotides: TGTGCCAGCAGTTACCCCAGACCGGCTAGCGGGAGCACAGATACGCAGTATTTT. It translates to CASSYPRPASGSTDTQYF.

The rearrangement joins TRBV5-1 to TRBJ2-2, with D possibly matching TRBD1 (6 bases). Trimming shortened V by 4 bases and J by 7 bases, and 11 bases separated the two germline ends. Germline V lookup: CDR1 SGHRS, CDR2 YFSETQ. CDR3 length: 13 amino acids. The CDR3 DNA sequence: TGCGCCAGCAGCCCAGGGGATGGCGGGGAGCTGTTTTTT. Amino acid sequence: CASSPGDGGELFF.

The gene calls are TRBV7-8 and TRBJ2-2, with 11 bases aligning to TRBD2. Germline assignment: CDR1 SGHVS and CDR2 FQNEAQ. With 8 bases clipped from V and 5 bases from J, the junction kept 4 bases outside the gene matches. This CDR3 is built from 14 residues. CDR3 DNA: TGTGCCAGCTTGGGACTAGCGGAAACCGGGGAGCTGTTTTTT. This codes for CASLGLAETGELFF.

This clone was detected once. The chain has TRBV5-1 and TRBJ2-2; 7 bases align to TRBD2. The germline V gene has CDR1 SGHRS and CDR2 YFSETQ. The J segment lost 0 bases and the V segment lost 3 bases, leaving 5 bases of the junction unmatched. The CDR3 is 16 residues long. The CDR3 DNA sequence: TGCGCCAGCAGCTCCCAAGCGGGACCGAACACCGGGGAGCTGTTTTTT. Translated, it gives CASSSQAGPNTGELFF. Combining the CDR3 with reference TRBV5-1 and TRBJ2-2 gives the whole variable domain KAGVTQTPRYLIKTRGQQVTLSCSPISGHRSVSWYQQTPGQGLQFLFEYFSETQRNKGNFPGRFSGRQFSNSRSEMNVSTLELGDSALYLCASSSQAGPNTGELFFGEGSRLTVL.

V usage is TRBV7-8 and J usage is TRBJ1-5; no definite D call. CDR1 is SGHVS, CDR2 FQNEAQ, per germline. The V gene lost 1 base and the J gene lost 4 bases, with 5 bases spanning the gap. CDR3 size: 13 residues. The CDR3 is CASSLVGNQPQHF. The DNA for the CDR3 is TGTGCCAGCAGCTTAGTCGGAAATCAGCCCCAGCATTTT.